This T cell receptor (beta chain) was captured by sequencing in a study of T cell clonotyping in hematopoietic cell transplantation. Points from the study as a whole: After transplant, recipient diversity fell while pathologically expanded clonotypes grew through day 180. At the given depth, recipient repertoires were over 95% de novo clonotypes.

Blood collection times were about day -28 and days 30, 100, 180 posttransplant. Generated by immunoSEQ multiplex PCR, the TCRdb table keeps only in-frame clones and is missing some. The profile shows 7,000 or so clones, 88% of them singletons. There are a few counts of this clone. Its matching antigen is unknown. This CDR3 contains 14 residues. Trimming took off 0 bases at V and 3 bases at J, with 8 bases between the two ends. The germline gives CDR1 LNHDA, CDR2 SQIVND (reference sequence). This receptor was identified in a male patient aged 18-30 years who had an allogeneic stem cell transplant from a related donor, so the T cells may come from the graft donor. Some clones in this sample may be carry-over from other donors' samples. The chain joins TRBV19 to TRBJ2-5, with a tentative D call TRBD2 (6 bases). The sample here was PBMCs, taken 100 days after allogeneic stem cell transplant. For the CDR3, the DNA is TGTGCCAGTAGTATAGATATAGCGGAAGAGACCCAGTACTTC. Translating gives CASSIDIAEETQYF.